This is a list of T cell receptor beta chains from one sample in a study of blood T cell repertoires in COVID-19. Clones were sequenced by immunoSEQ multiplex PCR, and TCRdb holds only the in-frame ones, with some missing. The sample has fewer than 200,000 clones; about four fifths are singletons. Sequences were obtained from peripheral blood. The receptors come from a woman in her seventies who had recovered from COVID-19. Each CDR3 is given without its conserved first and last residue. Each record gives: J gene, V gene, CDR3 protein.

J: TRBJ2-7
V: TRBV6-6
CDR3: ASSYSGGQSSYEQY

J: TRBJ2-3
V: TRBV9
CDR3: ASSPGPGQGGTDTQY

J: TRBJ2-7
V: TRBV6-5
CDR3: ASTPGSLYYEQY

J: TRBJ2-7
V: TRBV2
CDR3: ASSEPGQGSSYEQY

J: TRBJ2-5
V: TRBV30
CDR3: AWSVTGGWQETQY

J: TRBJ2-2
V: TRBV12-3/TRBV12-4
CDR3: ASSPANTGELF

J: TRBJ1-2
V: TRBV30
CDR3: AWTGAGQGMFHTGYT

J: TRBJ2-7
V: TRBV2
CDR3: ASSEPSGLAGVEQY

J: TRBJ2-6
V: TRBV7-8
CDR3: ASSLAWSGGPSGANVLT

J: TRBJ1-1
V: TRBV10-2
CDR3: ASSRNRGPEAF

J: TRBJ2-7
V: TRBV5-1
CDR3: ASSLGPDTREQY

J: TRBJ2-3
V: TRBV4-2
CDR3: ASSQDPAGWGGTQY

J: TRBJ1-1
V: TRBV28
CDR3: ATHQGAETEAF

J: TRBJ2-6
V: TRBV14
CDR3: ASRPSGIRGANVLT

J: TRBJ1-4
V: TRBV2
CDR3: ASSGRTGGEKLF